This passage covers 26 T cell receptor beta chains from one sample sequenced in a study of response to subunit inactivated influenza vaccine. TCRdb re-derived calls from the RT-PCR reads in MiXCR, one entry per CDR3 protein. The sample consists of hundreds of thousands of distinct CDR3 sequences, 9% to 15% of them appearing once. The specimen comprised non-naive T cells sorted from PBMCs, sampled approximately 15 days before vaccination. The receptors were gathered from a man in his fifties who received an inactivated influenza vaccine.

A few counts support this clonotype. The J gene is TRBJ2-7, the V gene TRBV27; weak D call: TRBD1 (6 bases). The CDR3 is made up of 14 amino acids. Germline CDR1 reads MNHEY; CDR2 reads SMNVEV (reference sequence). The germline V and J ends were trimmed by 5 bases and 7 bases, with 18 bases remaining between them. CDR3 nucleotides: TGTGCCAGCAGTCCCCCGAGCAGGGGCCGGGAGCAGTACTTC. Translated: CASSPPSRGREQYF.

This clonotype was seen a few times. This rearrangement joins TRBV19 to TRBJ2-2, with TRBD1 matching 7 bases. Germline values: CDR1 LNHDA, CDR2 SQIVND (reference sequence). V lost 3 bases, J lost 5 bases, and 6 bases stayed unmatched. The CDR3 has 15 residues. The CDR3 loop reads CASSIGTVKTGELFF. In DNA, the CDR3 is TGTGCCAGTAGTATTGGGACAGTGAAAACCGGGGAGCTGTTTTTT.

The chain joins TRBV12-3 or TRBV12-4 to TRBJ1-1; unclear D gene. CDR3 size: 15 residues. The germline V and J ends were trimmed by 4 bases and 0 bases, with 12 bases remaining between them. CDR3 sequence reads: CASSWELGMNTEAFF. The DNA of the CDR3 is TGTGCCAGCAGTTGGGAGTTGGGAATGAACACTGAAGCTTTCTTT.

This clonotype occurred a few times. The J gene is TRBJ1-1, the V gene TRBV6-5; TRBD1 is a possible D gene (5 bases). The CDR3 contains 16 residues. V gave up 0 bases and J gave up 6 bases, with 17 bases separating them. The germline CDR1 and CDR2 sequences are MNHEY and SVGAGI. The CDR3 coding sequence is TGTGCCAGCAGTTACTCCGGGGCAGGGAGGAGTTCTGAAGCTTTCTTT. Translation: CASSYSGAGRSSEAFF.

This clonotype was counted at least ten times. The chain recombines TRBV4-1 with TRBJ2-7; the D gene is possibly TRBD1 (5 bases). The V gene lost 1 base and the J gene lost 3 bases, with 10 bases spanning the gap. From germline, CDR1 is MGHRA and CDR2 YSYEKL. This CDR3 has 14 residues. DNA of the CDR3: TGCGCCAGCAGCCAAGTTAGGGGCCACTACGAGCAGTACTTC. Protein sequence: CASSQVRGHYEQYF.

This chain connects TRBV6-1 to TRBJ2-6, with TRBD2 matching 8 bases. The CDR3 extends over 15 amino acids. J was trimmed by 2 bases and V by 10 bases; bases with no gene match: 7. Germline CDR1 reads MNHNS; CDR2 reads SASEGT. CDR3 sequence: CATRGGRAGANVLTF. The CDR3 DNA reads as TGTGCCACTCGGGGGGGTAGGGCTGGGGCCAACGTCCTGACTTTC.

Many counts were recorded for this clonotype. This chain uses TRBV5-1 with TRBJ1-1; possibly TRBD1 for D (5 bases). V lost 4 bases, J lost 6 bases, and 22 bases lay in between. CDR1 is SGHRS, CDR2 YFSETQ, per germline. The CDR3 has 16 amino acids. Here the CDR3 DNA reads TGCGCCAGCAGCGCCCTGACCGGGGCCCTAAACGCTGAAGCTTTCTTT. It yields the protein CASSALTGALNAEAFF.

This clonotype has just a few counts. The chain combines TRBV18 with TRBJ2-7, with D hard to call. From germline, CDR1 is KGHSH and CDR2 LQKENI. V lost 1 base and J 3 bases, leaving 4 bases between the germline ends. The CDR3 is 12 amino acids. CDR3 sequence reads: CASSPRYYEQYF. The CDR3 coding sequence is TGTGCCAGCTCACCACGGTACTACGAGCAGTACTTC.

The rearrangement links TRBV7-9 to TRBJ2-7, with D uncertain. This CDR3 has 12 residues. CDR1 is SEHNR and CDR2 is FQNEAQ in the germline V gene (reference sequence). Between the trimmed V and J ends, which lost 9 bases and 3 bases, there was a span of 12 bases. DNA for the CDR3: TGTGCCAGTGAGACCGCAGACTACGAGCAGTACTTC. This translates into CASETADYEQYF.

This clonotype was picked up a small number of times. The V call is TRBV19, the J call TRBJ2-7, with 10 positions matching TRBD1. Germline-derived CDR1 and CDR2 are LNHDA and SQIVND (reference sequence). CDR3 length equals 18 residues. Germline trimming cut 3 bases from V and 1 base from J; bases unmatched to any gene: 12. The CDR3, as DNA: TGTGCCAGTAGTATTCTCTACCCCGACAGGGGGCAATCCTACGAGCAGTACTTC. Translation gives CASSILYPDRGQSYEQYF.

This clonotype appeared a few times. V and J are TRBV2 and TRBJ2-7, with D possibly TRBD2 on 5 matching bases. Germline V lookup: CDR1 SNHLY, CDR2 FYNNEI. Trimming pared 5 bases from V and 3 bases from J, leaving 8 bases between. This CDR3 is built from 12 residues. The chain's CDR3 is CASSWTDYEQYF. CDR3 in DNA: TGTGCCAGCAGTTGGACTGACTACGAGCAGTACTTC.

The sample holds many counts of this clonotype. This chain joins TRBV7-2 and TRBJ1-6; D gene unclear. Trimming cost V 2 bases and J 7 bases, with 9 bases left between them. Germline V gene sequence: CDR1 SGHTA, CDR2 FQGNSA. The CDR3 sequence is 14 residues long. CDR3 nucleotide sequence: TGTGCCAGCAGCTTAAAGGGAGGGAATTCACCCCTCCACTTT. It encodes CASSLKGGNSPLHF. Variable domain in full (rest from reference TRBV7-2 and TRBJ1-6): GAGVSQSPSNKVTEKGKDVELRCDPISGHTALYWYRQSLGQGLEFLIYFQGNSAPDKSGLPSDRFSAERTGGSVSTLTIQRTQQEDSAVYLCASSLKGGNSPLHFGNGTRLTVT.

J is TRBJ1-2 and V is TRBV12-3 or TRBV12-4; D is perhaps TRBD1 (5 bases). This CDR3 is 13 amino acids long. Trimming took off 9 bases at V and 5 bases at J, with 16 bases between the two ends. DNA for the CDR3: TGTGCCAGTTCACGGGGTGGGGCATATGGCTACACCTTC. Protein: CASSRGGAYGYTF.

This clonotype was detected a few times. The V and J genes are TRBV11-3 and TRBJ2-1, with TRBD2 matching over 8 bases. Germline CDR1 is SGHNT and CDR2 is YENEEA. V lost 5 bases to trimming and J lost 0 bases; unmatched junction nucleotides: 9. There are 17 residues in the CDR3. The CDR3 nucleotides read TGTGCCAGCAGCCCCTCGCGGGGGGCCAGCTCCTACAATGAGCAGTTCTTC. Protein sequence: CASSPSRGASSYNEQFF.

This clonotype was counted a few times. The V and J genes are TRBV29-1 and TRBJ2-2, with D hard to call. Trimming removed 6 bases from V and 5 bases from J, with 22 bases in between. The CDR3 is 16 residues long. The germline CDR1 and CDR2 sequences are SQVTM and ANQGSEA. Here the CDR3 reads CSVIQNPGPTTGELFF. CDR3 sequence (DNA): TGCAGCGTAATACAAAATCCCGGACCAACTACCGGGGAGCTGTTTTTT.

This clonotype was detected many times. This rearrangement joins TRBV4-3 to TRBJ2-2; perhaps TRBD2 as D (6 bases). The CDR3 runs to 17 residues. Per germline, CDR1 LGHNA and CDR2 YSLEER. The V end lost 0 bases, the J end lost 1 base, and 12 bases lay between the germline ends. The CDR3 is CASSQDRAGLNTGELFF. CDR3 sequence (DNA): TGCGCCAGCAGCCAAGATAGGGCGGGGTTGAACACCGGGGAGCTGTTTTTT.

This clonotype occurred a few times. V usage is TRBV7-9 and J usage is TRBJ2-5; 7 bases are a match to TRBD1. Per germline, CDR1 SEHNR and CDR2 FQNEAQ (reference sequence). V shed 1 base and J 5 bases; nucleotides not matched to a gene: 10. There are 16 residues in the CDR3. The CDR3 loop is CASSLGQGGSSETQYF. The CDR3 region has the DNA TGTGCCAGCAGCTTAGGTCAAGGGGGCTCATCGGAGACCCAGTACTTC. The full variable domain, its missing parts supplied by reference TRBV7-9 and TRBJ2-5, is DTGVSQNPRHKITKRGQNVTFRCDPISEHNRLYWYRQTLGQGPEFLTYFQNEAQLEKSRLLSDRFSAERPKGSFSTLEIQRTEQGDSAMYLCASSLGQGGSSETQYFGPGTRLLVL.

This clonotype was counted only a few times. The chain links TRBV7-2 to TRBJ2-1, with 13 bases fitting TRBD2. CDR1 is SGHTA and CDR2 is FQGNSA in the germline V gene. V was pared by 1 base and J by 9 bases, with 6 bases of the junction left unmatched. The CDR3 is 16 residues long. CDR3 coding DNA: TGTGCCAGCAGCTTAGAAGGACTAGCGGGAGTAAGTGAGCAGTTCTTC. Its translation is CASSLEGLAGVSEQFF.

The V gene is TRBV6-1, the J gene TRBJ2-1; D call uncertain. Looked up from germline, CDR1 is MNHNS and CDR2 is SASEGT. Trimming left V 6 bases short and J 0 bases short, with 12 bases between. CDR3 length equals 15 residues. The DNA of the CDR3 is TGTGCCAGCAGAAAAACATCGAGCTCCTACAATGAGCAGTTCTTC. Its translation is CASRKTSSSYNEQFF.

This clonotype was detected a few times. The chain recombines TRBV3-1 with TRBJ2-3; D ambiguous. Germline assignment: CDR1 LGHDT and CDR2 YNNKEL (reference sequence). This CDR3 comprises 16 residues. V lost 2 bases, J lost 0 bases, and 12 bases lay in between. CDR3 loop: CASSQLRGRSTDTQYF. DNA of the CDR3: TGTGCCAGCAGCCAATTGCGCGGCCGAAGCACAGATACGCAGTATTTT.

V usage is TRBV4-2 and J usage is TRBJ2-6; TRBD2 is a possible D gene (5 bases). V was pared by 4 bases and J by 4 bases, with 17 bases between. In germline, CDR1 is LGHNA, CDR2 YNFKEQ. CDR3 length equals 17 residues. The CDR3 DNA reads as TGTGCCAGCAGCCGAAGATTATCGGGATCAGGGGCCAACGTCCTGACTTTC. Translating it yields CASSRRLSGSGANVLTF.

Note on this clonotype: A read error may produce the germline difference seen at one junction end. The gene calls are TRBV28 and TRBJ2-5; 8 nucleotides match TRBD1. The CDR3 covers 12 residues. Germline CDR1 MDHEN, CDR2 SYDVKM. CDR3 sequence: CAGRGPGETQYF. CDR3 bases: TGTGCCGGCAGGGGGCCGGGGGAGACCCAGTACTTC.

This clonotype was seen more than once but under ten times. V and J are TRBV27 and TRBJ2-3; TRBD1 aligns across 9 bases. Germline CDR1 and CDR2: MNHEY and SMNVEV (reference sequence). The CDR3 consists of 15 residues. J was trimmed by 3 bases and V by 3 bases; bases with no gene match: 4. CDR3: CASSFYRGQTDTQYF. The CDR3 DNA reads TGTGCCAGCAGTTTCTACAGGGGGCAGACAGATACGCAGTATTTT.

The rearrangement joins TRBV7-2 to TRBJ2-1, with 15 nucleotides matching TRBD2. Germline V gives CDR1 SGHTA, CDR2 FQGNSA. V dropped 5 bases and J dropped 4; count of bases not matched to a gene: 6. This CDR3 is built from 17 residues. CDR3 in DNA: TGTGCCAGCAGCCGGACTAGCGGGGGGGGAATGTACAATGAGCAGTTCTTC. This sequence encodes CASSRTSGGGMYNEQFF.

This clonotype occurred a few times. This chain uses TRBV15 with TRBJ2-6; tentatively, D is TRBD1 (6 bases). CDR3 length equals 16 residues. V shed 0 bases and J shed 4 bases, with 10 bases lying between them. CDR1 is LNHNV, CDR2 YYDKDF, per germline (reference sequence). In DNA form, the CDR3 reads TGTGCCACCAGCAGAGAATACGGGACAGGGGCCAACGTCCTGACTTTC. Translation: CATSREYGTGANVLTF.

This clonotype was picked up a small number of times. The rearrangement links TRBV12-3 or TRBV12-4 to TRBJ2-7; TRBD2 agrees at 7 bases. The CDR3 is 14 residues long. V was pared by 6 bases and J by 5 bases, with 10 bases of the junction left unmatched. The CDR3 bases are TGTGCCAGCAGCGATGGAGGGAGGGTCGACGAGCAGTACTTC. Translated: CASSDGGRVDEQYF.